This entry lists 27 T cell receptor beta chains sequenced from one sample in a study of blood T cell repertoires in COVID-19. The data were produced by immunoSEQ multiplex PCR, yet TCRdb's version contains in-frame clones alone and is incomplete. The sample lists 410,000 or so clones, approximately 91% occurring once. The sequenced sample consisted of peripheral blood. The receptors originated from a woman aged 40 to 49 with COVID-19, enrolled during active disease.

The J gene is TRBJ1-3, the V gene TRBV7-2; D not certain. With 1 base removed from V and 0 bases from J, the gap between germline ends came to 10 bases. Germline CDR1 reads SGHTA; CDR2 reads FQGNSA. This CDR3 comprises 16 residues. The DNA of the CDR3 is TGTGCCAGCAGCTTAGGGCCTTGGGCCTCTGGAAACACCATATATTTT. It specifies CASSLGPWASGNTIYF.

A few counts support this clone. The rearrangement links TRBV7-3 to TRBJ2-3, with D unclear. From germline, CDR1 is SGHTA and CDR2 FQGTGA. The CDR3 has 13 residues. The V end was cut by 3 bases, the J end by 0 bases, with 4 bases between. As DNA, the CDR3 is TGTGCCAGCAGCTTCCAGAGCACAGATACGCAGTATTTT. It specifies CASSFQSTDTQYF. Combining the CDR3 with reference TRBV7-3 and TRBJ2-3 gives the whole variable domain GAGVSQTPSNKVTEKGKYVELRCDPISGHTALYWYRQSLGQGPEFLIYFQGTGAADDSGLPNDRFFAVRPEGSVSTLKIQRTERGDSAVYLCASSFQSTDTQYFGPGTRLTVL.

The gene calls are TRBV23-1 and TRBJ2-7; 9 bases agree with TRBD1. TRBV23-1 is noted as an ORF with a role that remains uncertain. CDR3 length: 12 residues. V lost 4 bases to trimming and J lost 12 bases; unmatched junction nucleotides: 7. In DNA form, the CDR3 reads TGCGCCAGCAGTCCTTTCACAGGGGGCCCGTACTTC. It yields the protein CASSPFTGGPYF.

This chain connects TRBV6-5 to TRBJ1-3, with a possible D match to TRBD1 (5 bases). Germline CDR1 is MNHEY and CDR2 is SVGAGI. The ends were cut back, 5 bases at V and 2 bases at J, with 10 bases in the middle. The CDR3 has 14 residues. The CDR3 region is CASSLGGTGNTIYF. The DNA for the CDR3 is TGTGCCAGCAGTCTCGGGGGGACTGGAAACACCATATATTTT.

The chain employs TRBV6-2 or TRBV6-3 and TRBJ1-5, with a weak D call TRBD1 (5 bases). Per the germline V gene, CDR1 is MNHEY and CDR2 is SVGEGT. V lost 2 bases and J lost 8, with 19 bases in between. The CDR3 extends over 16 amino acids. The CDR3 here is CASSYGSAGMVKPQHF. Here the CDR3 DNA reads TGTGCCAGCAGTTACGGCAGCGCAGGGATGGTGAAGCCCCAGCATTTT.

The chain is built from TRBV7-3 and TRBJ2-1; 9 bases line up with TRBD2. Trimming took 5 bases from V and 4 from J; bases not matched to a gene: 6. The CDR3 has 15 amino acids. Germline CDR1 and CDR2: SGHTA and FQGTGA. In DNA form, the CDR3 reads TGTGCCAGCAGCCCCTCAGCGGGGGGATACAATGAGCAGTTCTTC. Protein: CASSPSAGGYNEQFF.

The CDR3 DNA is TGTGCCAGTAGTATCACACAGGGGGTGTACAATGAGCAGTTCTTC. It yields the protein CASSITQGVYNEQFF. V and J are TRBV19 and TRBJ2-1, with 8 bases that match TRBD1. Unmatched junction bases numbered 5, after V lost 3 bases and J lost 4 bases. Germline V CDR1 and CDR2: LNHDA, SQIVND (reference sequence). This CDR3 has 15 amino acids.

The chain links TRBV30 to TRBJ2-7, with D unclear. The CDR3 runs 13 residues. From germline, CDR1 is GTSNPN and CDR2 SVGIG (reference sequence). The V gene lost 5 bases and the J gene lost 2 bases, with 13 bases spanning the gap. In DNA form, the CDR3 reads TGTGCCTGGGCGCCTAATACAGCCTACGAGCAGTACTTC. This encodes CAWAPNTAYEQYF. Drawing the rest from reference TRBV30 and TRBJ2-7, the complete variable domain is SQTIHQWPATLVQPVGSPLSLECTVEGTSNPNLYWYRQAAGRGLQLLFYSVGIGQISSEVPQNLSASRPQDRQFILSSKKLLLSDSGFYLCAWAPNTAYEQYFGPGTRLTVT.

This chain links TRBV20-1 with TRBJ1-5, with a possible D match to TRBD1 (5 bases). CDR1 and CDR2 (germline): DFQATT, SNEGSKA (reference sequence). The CDR3 is 14 amino acids. The V and J ends lost 3 bases and 7 bases respectively, with 16 bases between them. CDR3 region: CSASTRQGAQPQHF. Written as DNA, the CDR3 is TGCAGTGCTAGTACTCGGCAGGGCGCCCAGCCCCAGCATTTT.

This clone was seen more than once but under ten times. V gene TRBV18 combines with J gene TRBJ1-2, with 8 positions matching TRBD1. Germline V gene lookup returns CDR1 KGHSH and CDR2 LQKENI. Losses at the gene ends were 2 bases for V and 9 bases for J; bases not matched to a gene: 14. The CDR3 covers 16 residues. Here the CDR3 reads CASSPSSMGRGLRYTF. As DNA, the CDR3 is TGTGCCAGCTCACCATCATCCATGGGCAGGGGGCTCCGCTACACCTTC.

The chain employs TRBV27 and TRBJ2-1; TRBD2 matches at 12 bases. With 8 bases clipped from V and 6 bases from J, the junction kept 5 bases outside the gene matches. Looked up from germline, CDR1 is MNHEY and CDR2 is SMNVEV (reference sequence). The CDR3 contains 14 residues. CDR3 residues: CASYGLAGLNEQFF. As DNA, the CDR3 is TGTGCCAGCTACGGACTAGCGGGGCTCAATGAGCAGTTCTTC.

CDR3 amino acids: CASKGQGLNYGYTF. The DNA for the CDR3 is TGTGCCAGCAAAGGACAGGGTCTCAACTATGGCTACACCTTC. The V call is TRBV28, the J call TRBJ1-2; 8 bases map to TRBD1. Trimming cost V 7 bases and J 2 bases; bases outside gene matches: 6. CDR3 length: 14 residues. Germline lookup yields CDR1 MDHEN and CDR2 SYDVKM.

This chain uses TRBV5-1 with TRBJ2-1; 7 bases are shared with TRBD1. V trimming: 2 bases; J trimming: 10 bases; junction bases outside the gene matches: 6. The CDR3 loop spans 13 amino acids. Germline V gene lookup returns CDR1 SGHRS and CDR2 YFSETQ. CDR3 bases: TGCGCCAGCAGCTTAACAGACAGGGACGAGCAGTTCTTC. This sequence encodes CASSLTDRDEQFF.

The chain joins TRBV7-9 to TRBJ2-3; 11 nucleotides line up with TRBD2. This CDR3 has 19 residues. V dropped 2 bases and J dropped 1; count of bases not matched to a gene: 11. Germline CDR1 is SEHNR and CDR2 is FQNEAQ (reference sequence). This CDR3 reads CASSLPPSGRFHGTDTQYF. CDR3 DNA: TGTGCCAGCAGCTTACCCCCTAGCGGGAGGTTTCATGGCACAGATACGCAGTATTTT.

The rearrangement joins TRBV7-2 to TRBJ1-1, with D maybe TRBD1 (6 bases). V lost 1 base to trimming and J lost 2 bases, with 11 bases between them. CDR3 length: 15 residues. The germline V gene has CDR1 SGHTA and CDR2 FQGNSA. In DNA, the CDR3 is TGTGCCAGCAGCTTAGGTGGGACACCCAACACTGAAGCTTTCTTT. Amino acid sequence: CASSLGGTPNTEAFF.

The rearrangement joins TRBV9 to TRBJ2-7; tentatively, D is TRBD2 (6 bases). V gave up 4 bases and J gave up 0 bases, with 14 bases separating them. The CDR3 spans 15 residues. Germline V gene lookup returns CDR1 SGDLS and CDR2 YYNGEE. CDR3 DNA sequence: TGTGCCAGCAGCATTGGAGGGCAGAACTCCTACGAGCAGTACTTC. Translating it yields CASSIGGQNSYEQYF.

The chain couples TRBV27 to TRBJ2-1, with 10 bases identical to TRBD2. V was pared by 11 bases and J by 0 bases, with 16 bases of the junction left unmatched. The V gene's germline CDR1 is MNHEY and CDR2 SMNVEV (reference sequence). This CDR3 comprises 18 residues. The CDR3: CAAGGVILAGDSYNEQFF. The CDR3 DNA reads as TGTGCCGCCGGGGGCGTTATTCTAGCGGGAGACTCCTACAATGAGCAGTTCTTC.

This chain joins TRBV19 and TRBJ1-5, with 7 bases that match TRBD1. From germline, CDR1 is LNHDA and CDR2 SQIVND (reference sequence). The CDR3 has 15 amino acids. V was pared by 4 bases and J by 2 bases, with 5 bases of the junction left unmatched. CDR3: CASSTQGWGNQPQHF. Written as DNA, the CDR3 is TGTGCCAGTAGTACACAGGGGTGGGGCAATCAGCCCCAGCATTTT.

The CDR3 nucleotides read TGTGCCTGGGGGACTAGCGAAGAGACCCAGTACTTC. Amino acids: CAWGTSEETQYF. This rearrangement joins TRBV30 to TRBJ2-5; 10 nucleotides align to TRBD2. With V trimmed by 5 bases and J by 3 bases, 0 bases remained unmatched. CDR3 length equals 12 residues. The germline V gene encodes CDR1 GTSNPN and CDR2 SVGIG (reference sequence).

This clone was found once. The CDR3 here is CASGTNRGPNILIEAFF. The CDR3 DNA reads as TGTGCTAGTGGTACTAACAGGGGGCCGAACATCCTCATTGAAGCTTTCTTT. This sequence joins TRBV12-5 and TRBJ1-1, with 9 bases aligning to TRBD1. The V gene's germline CDR1 is LGHNT and CDR2 FRNRAP. J was trimmed by 7 bases and V by 5 bases; bases with no gene match: 17. The CDR3 contains 17 residues.

The V and J genes are TRBV5-1 and TRBJ1-2; the D gene is possibly TRBD1 (6 bases). The CDR3 runs to 21 residues. The germline V and J ends were trimmed by 4 bases and 0 bases, with 31 bases remaining between them. Germline assignment: CDR1 SGHRS and CDR2 YFSETQ. CDR3: CASSHTGGPPSQVGANYGYTF. CDR3 coding DNA: TGCGCCAGCAGCCACACGGGGGGCCCGCCCTCACAGGTGGGGGCTAACTATGGCTACACCTTC.

This clone was observed once. This rearrangement joins TRBV7-9 to TRBJ2-1, with TRBD1 matching over 9 bases. The CDR3 has 16 amino acids. V was pared by 4 bases and J by 1 base, with 5 bases of the junction left unmatched. CDR1 is SEHNR and CDR2 is FQNEAQ in the germline V gene (reference sequence). Here the CDR3 reads CASSSWDRASYNEQFF. CDR3 nucleotides: TGTGCCAGCAGCTCGTGGGACAGGGCTTCCTACAATGAGCAGTTCTTC.

This sequence joins TRBV4-1 and TRBJ1-5; 7 bases fit TRBD1. Germline CDR1 and CDR2: MGHRA and YSYEKL. V shed 1 base, J shed 5 bases, and the junction held 5 bases outside the gene matches. This CDR3 has 15 amino acids. As DNA, the CDR3 is TGCGCCAGCAGCCAAGCCGACAGGGACTATCAGCCCCAGCATTTT. It is translated as CASSQADRDYQPQHF.

The chain employs TRBV2 and TRBJ2-3, with 7 nucleotides matching TRBD2. CDR1 is SNHLY and CDR2 is FYNNEI in the germline V gene. The CDR3 sequence is 14 residues long. V dropped 4 bases and J dropped 0; count of bases not matched to a gene: 1. The CDR3 DNA follows: TGTGCCAGCAGTGGCGGGAGTAGCACAGATACGCAGTATTTT. This translates into CASSGGSSTDTQYF.

V gene TRBV30 combines with J gene TRBJ1-1; a weak D match, TRBD1 (6 bases). The CDR3 covers 13 residues. Germline CDR1 reads GTSNPN; CDR2 reads SVGIG (reference sequence). V gave up 2 bases and J gave up 2 bases, with 9 bases separating them. CDR3 in amino acids: CAWSLDRNTEAFF. CDR3 bases: TGTGCCTGGAGTTTGGACAGAAACACTGAAGCTTTCTTT.

The genes are TRBV28 and TRBJ1-5; D perhaps matches TRBD1 (6 bases). Germline CDR1 reads MDHEN; CDR2 reads SYDVKM. The CDR3 runs 13 residues. Trimming pared 7 bases from V and 5 bases from J, leaving 12 bases between. DNA for the CDR3: TGTGCCAGCAAACAGGGTTGGGATCAGCCCCAGCATTTT. It encodes CASKQGWDQPQHF.

The genes are TRBV5-1 and TRBJ1-3; the D is unclear. The CDR3 totals 18 residues. The V end was cut by 4 bases, the J end by 2 bases, with 22 bases between. The germline V gene has CDR1 SGHRS and CDR2 YFSETQ. CDR3 sequence reads: CASSPGPYPGSPGNTIYF. CDR3 sequence (DNA): TGCGCCAGCAGCCCTGGCCCTTATCCAGGATCTCCTGGAAACACCATATATTTT.